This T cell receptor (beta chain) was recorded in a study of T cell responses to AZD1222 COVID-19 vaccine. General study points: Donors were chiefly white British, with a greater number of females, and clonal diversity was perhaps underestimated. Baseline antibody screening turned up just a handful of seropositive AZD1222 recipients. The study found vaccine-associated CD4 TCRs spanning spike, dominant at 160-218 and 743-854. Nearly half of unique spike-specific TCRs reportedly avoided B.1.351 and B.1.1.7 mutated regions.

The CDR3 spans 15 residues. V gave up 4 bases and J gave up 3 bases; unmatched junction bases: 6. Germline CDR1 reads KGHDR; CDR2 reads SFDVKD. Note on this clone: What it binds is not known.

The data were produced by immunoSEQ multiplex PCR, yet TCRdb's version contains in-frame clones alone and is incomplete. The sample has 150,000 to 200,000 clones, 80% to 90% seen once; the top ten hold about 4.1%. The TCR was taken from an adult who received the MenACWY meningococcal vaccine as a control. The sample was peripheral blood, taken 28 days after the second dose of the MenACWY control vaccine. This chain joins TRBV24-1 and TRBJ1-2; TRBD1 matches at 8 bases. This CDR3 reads CATSDRTGKDYGYTF. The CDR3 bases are TGTGCCACCAGTGACCGGACAGGGAAGGACTATGGCTACACCTTC.